These 13 T cell receptor beta chains originate from one sample sequenced in a study of shared clonotypes between healthy human individuals (dated by TCRdb to about 2020). Preparation of the library involved the immunoSEQ multiplex PCR assay. Not all clones reach the TCRdb copy of this immuneACCESS table, which keeps in-frame sequences only. Checked studies attribute under half of the gap to unresolved V genes and leave the rest unexplained. The sample yields fewer than 650,000 clones; 70% to 80% were counted once. The ten largest clonotypes hold approximately 13% of the sample. Sequencing used PBMCs. These receptors all stem from a woman aged 35 to 49 in good health. Some clones in this sample may be carry-over from other donors' samples.

The chain's CDR3 is CASSPREGYEQYF. CDR3 DNA: TGTGCCAGCAGCCCCCGGGAGGGGTACGAGCAGTACTTC. V is TRBV7-9 and J is TRBJ2-5; TRBD2 aligns across 8 bases. The DNA end lines up better with TRBJ2-7; the J call may be wrong. Germline V gene lookup returns CDR1 SEHNR and CDR2 FQNEAQ (reference sequence). CDR3 length: 13 residues.

The sample holds one count of this clone. The chain combines TRBV5-1 with TRBJ2-3; perhaps TRBD2 as D (6 bases). V was pared by 4 bases and J by 6 bases, with 15 bases between. CDR1 and CDR2 from the germline V gene are SGHRS and YFSETQ. This CDR3 is built from 14 residues. The CDR3 DNA sequence: TGCGCCAGCAGCGTGGGCCCCGCGGGGGATACGCAGTATTTT. This sequence encodes CASSVGPAGDTQYF.

The genes are TRBV27 and TRBJ2-3; TRBD2 matches 9 bases. The J segment lost 3 bases and the V segment lost 5 bases, leaving 12 bases of the junction unmatched. Germline loops: CDR1 MNHEY, CDR2 SMNVEV (reference sequence). The CDR3 length is 17 residues. In DNA form, the CDR3 reads TGTGCCAGCAGTATCCTCGGGGTAGCGGGAGCTACAGATACGCAGTATTTT. Translation gives CASSILGVAGATDTQYF.

This clone occurred a few times. V is TRBV28 and J is TRBJ2-1; TRBD2 matches at 12 bases. This CDR3 contains 16 residues. CDR1 and CDR2 from the germline V gene are MDHEN and SYDVKM. J gave up 7 bases and V 4 bases, and 8 bases lay outside the gene matches. The CDR3 region has the DNA TGTGCCAGCAGTTCGGCACTAGCGGGAGGCCTGAATGAGCAGTTCTTC. It yields the protein CASSSALAGGLNEQFF.

The V call is TRBV27, the J call TRBJ1-3; 10 bases align to TRBD1. Germline V gives CDR1 MNHEY, CDR2 SMNVEV (reference sequence). This CDR3 has 15 residues. With V trimmed by 9 bases and J by 0 bases, 5 bases remained unmatched. The CDR3 spells CASTDRGASGNTIYF. CDR3 DNA sequence: TGTGCCAGTACGGACAGGGGGGCCTCTGGAAACACCATATATTTT.

The chain joins TRBV18 to TRBJ2-5; 7 bases map to TRBD1. The junction had 7 bases not matched to a gene; V was cut back by 4 bases and J by 5 bases. The CDR3 has 14 residues. CDR1 and CDR2 (germline): KGHSH, LQKENI. The CDR3 sequence: CASSLGTGVETQYF. The CDR3 DNA follows: TGTGCCAGCTCACTGGGTACAGGGGTGGAGACCCAGTACTTC.

V and J are TRBV30 and TRBJ1-5, with TRBD1 matching 7 bases. Germline V CDR1 and CDR2: GTSNPN, SVGIG (reference sequence). V lost 1 base and J lost 5; bases outside the gene matches: 5. The CDR3 runs to 14 residues. The CDR3 reads CAWSGGRGDQPQHF. In DNA, the CDR3 is TGTGCCTGGAGTGGAGGCAGGGGGGATCAGCCCCAGCATTTT.

The chain combines TRBV4-3 with TRBJ2-5, with 11 bases matching TRBD2. The V gene's germline CDR1 is LGHNA and CDR2 YSLEER. V dropped 0 bases and J dropped 10; count of bases not matched to a gene: 10. CDR3 size: 16 residues. CDR3 region: CASSQDATSGGGIQYF. For the CDR3, the DNA is TGCGCCAGCAGCCAAGACGCCACTAGCGGGGGTGGAATCCAGTACTTC.

The sample holds one count of this clone. The chain combines TRBV12-5 with TRBJ2-5; D tentatively reads TRBD1 or TRBD2 (6 bases each). V lost 0 bases and J lost 7, with 12 bases in between. In germline, CDR1 is LGHNT, CDR2 FRNRAP. The CDR3 is made up of 14 amino acids. Here the CDR3 reads CASGLVGGRGTQYF. In DNA form, the CDR3 reads TGTGCTAGTGGTTTGGTAGGGGGGCGCGGGACCCAGTACTTC.

The chain has TRBV2 and TRBJ2-7, with D maybe TRBD1 (5 bases). The CDR3 has 13 residues. Germline V gives CDR1 SNHLY, CDR2 FYNNEI. Between the trimmed V and J ends, which lost 6 bases and 1 base, there was a span of 10 bases. The CDR3 coding sequence is TGTGCCAGCAGCTCAGACAGATCCTACGAGCAGTACTTC. It translates to CASSSDRSYEQYF.

As DNA, the CDR3 is TGTGCCTGGAGTGGGTTCGGATCGGGTGAGCAGTTCTTC. Translated, it gives CAWSGFGSGEQFF. The chain combines TRBV30 with TRBJ2-1; D not certain. Per germline, CDR1 GTSNPN and CDR2 SVGIG (reference sequence). Trimming took 1 base from V and 9 from J, leaving 13 bases between them. CDR3 size: 13 residues.

This clone was seen just once. V usage is TRBV2 and J usage is TRBJ2-3, with 9 bases matching TRBD2. The CDR3 totals 15 residues. CDR1 and CDR2 (germline): SNHLY, FYNNEI. V shed 3 bases and J 3 bases; nucleotides not matched to a gene: 4. CDR3: CASSEREGRTDTQYF. Here the CDR3 DNA reads TGTGCCAGCAGTGAGCGGGAGGGCCGAACAGATACGCAGTATTTT.

V gene TRBV5-4 combines with J gene TRBJ1-2; D gene ambiguous. Trimming took 4 bases from V and 2 from J, leaving 12 bases between them. Germline loops: CDR1 SGHNT, CDR2 YYREEE (reference sequence). The CDR3 is made up of 14 amino acids. CDR3 amino acids: CASSSFDRNYGYTF. Written as DNA, the CDR3 is TGTGCCAGCAGCAGCTTCGACCGAAACTATGGCTACACCTTC.